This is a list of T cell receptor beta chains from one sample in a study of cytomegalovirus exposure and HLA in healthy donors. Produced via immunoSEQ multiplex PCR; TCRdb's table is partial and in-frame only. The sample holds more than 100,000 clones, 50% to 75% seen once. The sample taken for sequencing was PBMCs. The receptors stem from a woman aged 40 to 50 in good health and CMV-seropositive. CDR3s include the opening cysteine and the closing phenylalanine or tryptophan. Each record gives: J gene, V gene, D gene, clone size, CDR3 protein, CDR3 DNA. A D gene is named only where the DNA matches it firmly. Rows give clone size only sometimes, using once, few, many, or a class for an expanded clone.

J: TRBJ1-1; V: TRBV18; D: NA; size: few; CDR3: CASSPTGLNTEAFF; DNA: TGTGCCAGCTCACCAACGGGTTTGAACACTGAAGCTTTCTTT
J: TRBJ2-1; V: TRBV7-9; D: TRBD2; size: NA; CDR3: CASIHQGLAAYNEQFF; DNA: TGTGCCAGCATCCACCAAGGGCTAGCGGCCTACAATGAGCAGTTCTTC
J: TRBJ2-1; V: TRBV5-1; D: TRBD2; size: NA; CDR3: CASSQQSGGPKNEQFF; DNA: TGCGCCAGCAGCCAACAGAGCGGGGGGCCAAAAAATGAGCAGTTCTTC
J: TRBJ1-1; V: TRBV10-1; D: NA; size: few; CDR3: CASSESGLGTEAFF; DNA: TGCGCCAGCAGTGAGTCAGGACTCGGGACTGAAGCTTTCTTT
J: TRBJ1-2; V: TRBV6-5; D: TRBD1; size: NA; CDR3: CASSEQGAVGGYTF; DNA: TGTGCCAGCAGTGAGCAGGGGGCAGTGGGTGGCTACACCTTC
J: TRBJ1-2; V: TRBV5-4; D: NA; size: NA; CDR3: CASRKGDTGGYTF; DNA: TGTGCCAGCAGGAAAGGGGACACAGGGGGCTACACCTTC
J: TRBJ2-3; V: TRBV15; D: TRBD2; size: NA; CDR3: CATQNGGTDTQYF; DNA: TGTGCCACCCAAAACGGGGGGACCGATACGCAGTATTTT
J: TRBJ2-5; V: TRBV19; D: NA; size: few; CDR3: CASGAIGGEYF; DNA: TGTGCCAGTGGGGCGATTGGAGGGGAGTACTTC
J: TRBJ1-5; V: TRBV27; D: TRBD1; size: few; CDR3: CASTTGGQPQHF; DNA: TGTGCCAGCACGACAGGGGGTCAGCCCCAGCATTTT
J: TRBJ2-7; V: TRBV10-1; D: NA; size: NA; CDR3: CASSESGDYEQYF; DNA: TGCGCCAGCAGTGAGTCGGGCGACTACGAGCAGTACTTC
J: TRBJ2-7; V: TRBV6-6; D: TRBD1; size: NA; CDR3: CASRNTQGNIRYEQYF; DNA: TGTGCCAGCAGGAATACACAGGGGAATATTCGGTACGAGCAGTACTTC
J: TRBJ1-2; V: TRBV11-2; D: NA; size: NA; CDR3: CASSLDRGGGYGYTF; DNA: TGTGCCAGCAGCTTAGATCGGGGAGGGGGCTATGGCTACACCTTC
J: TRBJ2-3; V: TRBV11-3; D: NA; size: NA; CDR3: CASSFGTDTQYF; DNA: TGTGCCAGCAGCTTCGGCACAGATACGCAGTATTTT
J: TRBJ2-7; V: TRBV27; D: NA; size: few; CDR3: CASSEGRTISYEQYF; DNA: TGTGCCAGCAGCGAGGGGAGGACTATCTCCTACGAGCAGTACTTC
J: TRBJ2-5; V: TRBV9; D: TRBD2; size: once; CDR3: CASSARGVGGTQYF; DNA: TGTGCCAGCAGCGCCCGGGGGGTCGGGGGGACCCAGTACTTC
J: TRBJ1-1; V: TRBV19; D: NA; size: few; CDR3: CASKLGLMNTEAFF; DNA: TGTGCCAGTAAGTTGGGACTGATGAACACTGAAGCTTTCTTT
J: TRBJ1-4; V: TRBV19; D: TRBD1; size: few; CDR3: CASRMGQGREKLFF; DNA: TGTGCCAGTAGGATGGGACAGGGCCGGGAAAAACTGTTTTTT
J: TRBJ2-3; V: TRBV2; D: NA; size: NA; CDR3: CASMPPRSWDTQYF; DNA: TGTGCCAGCATGCCCCCCCGGAGCTGGGATACGCAGTATTTT